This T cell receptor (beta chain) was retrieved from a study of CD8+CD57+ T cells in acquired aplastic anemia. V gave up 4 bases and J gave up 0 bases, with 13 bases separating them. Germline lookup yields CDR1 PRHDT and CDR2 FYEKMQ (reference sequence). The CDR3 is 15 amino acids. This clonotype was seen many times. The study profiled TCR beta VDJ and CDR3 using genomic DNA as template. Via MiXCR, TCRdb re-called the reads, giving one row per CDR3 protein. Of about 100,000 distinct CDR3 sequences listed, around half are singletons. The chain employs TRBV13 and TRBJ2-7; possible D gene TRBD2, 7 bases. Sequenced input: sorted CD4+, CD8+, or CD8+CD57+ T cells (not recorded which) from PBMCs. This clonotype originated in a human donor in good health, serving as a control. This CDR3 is CASSSWGGSSYEQYF. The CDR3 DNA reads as TGTGCCAGCAGCTCATGGGGGGGCTCCTCCTACGAGCAGTACTTC.